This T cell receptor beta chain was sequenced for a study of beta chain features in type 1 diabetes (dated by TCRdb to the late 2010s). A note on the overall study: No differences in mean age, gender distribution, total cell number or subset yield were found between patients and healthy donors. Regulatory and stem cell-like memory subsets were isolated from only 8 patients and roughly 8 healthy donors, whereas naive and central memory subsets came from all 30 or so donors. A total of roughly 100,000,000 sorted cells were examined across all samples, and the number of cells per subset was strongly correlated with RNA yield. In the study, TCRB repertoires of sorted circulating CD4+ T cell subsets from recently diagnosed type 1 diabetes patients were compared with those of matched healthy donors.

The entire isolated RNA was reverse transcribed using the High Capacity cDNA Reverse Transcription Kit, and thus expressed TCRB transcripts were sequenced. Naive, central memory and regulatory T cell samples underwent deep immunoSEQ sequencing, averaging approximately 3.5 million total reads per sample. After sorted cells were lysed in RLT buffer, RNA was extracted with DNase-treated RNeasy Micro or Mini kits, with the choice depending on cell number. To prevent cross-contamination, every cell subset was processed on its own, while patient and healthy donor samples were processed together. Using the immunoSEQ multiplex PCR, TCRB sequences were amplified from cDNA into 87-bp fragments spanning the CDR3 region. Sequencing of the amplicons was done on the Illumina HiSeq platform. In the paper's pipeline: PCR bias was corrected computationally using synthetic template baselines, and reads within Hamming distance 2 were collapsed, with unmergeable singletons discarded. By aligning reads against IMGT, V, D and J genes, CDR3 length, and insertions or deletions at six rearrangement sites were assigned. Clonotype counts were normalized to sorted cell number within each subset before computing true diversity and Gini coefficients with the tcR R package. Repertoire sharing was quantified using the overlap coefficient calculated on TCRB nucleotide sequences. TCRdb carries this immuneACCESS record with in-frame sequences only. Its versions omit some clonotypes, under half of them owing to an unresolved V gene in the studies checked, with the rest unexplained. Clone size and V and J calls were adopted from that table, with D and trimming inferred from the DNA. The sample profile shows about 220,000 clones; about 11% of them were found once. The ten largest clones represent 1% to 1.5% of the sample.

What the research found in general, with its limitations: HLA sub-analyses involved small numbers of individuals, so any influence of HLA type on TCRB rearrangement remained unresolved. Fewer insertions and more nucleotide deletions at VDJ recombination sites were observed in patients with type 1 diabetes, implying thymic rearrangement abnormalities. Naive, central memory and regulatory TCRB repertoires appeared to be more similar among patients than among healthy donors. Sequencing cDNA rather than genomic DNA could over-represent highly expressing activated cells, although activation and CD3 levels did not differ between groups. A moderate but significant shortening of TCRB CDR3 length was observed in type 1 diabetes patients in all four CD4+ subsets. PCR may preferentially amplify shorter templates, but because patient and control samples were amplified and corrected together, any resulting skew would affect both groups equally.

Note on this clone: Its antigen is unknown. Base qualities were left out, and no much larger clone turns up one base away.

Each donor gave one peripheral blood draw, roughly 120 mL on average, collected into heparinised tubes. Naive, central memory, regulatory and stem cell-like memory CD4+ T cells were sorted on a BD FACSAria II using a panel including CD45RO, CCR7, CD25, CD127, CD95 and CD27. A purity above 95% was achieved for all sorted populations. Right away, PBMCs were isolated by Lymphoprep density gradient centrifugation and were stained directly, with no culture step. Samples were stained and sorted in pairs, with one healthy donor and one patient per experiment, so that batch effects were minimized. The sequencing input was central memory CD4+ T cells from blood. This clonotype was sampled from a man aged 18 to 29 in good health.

The DNA is as follows: TGTGCCAGCAGTTTATCGGCTAGCGGGGACTGGGACGAGCAGTACTTC. The resulting protein is CASSLSASGDWDEQYF. Rearrangement joined TRBV27 to TRBJ2-7, with 9 central nucleotides matching TRBD2. The CDR3 goes from the cysteine to the phenylalanine over 16 residues. The CDR3 DNA has 48 bases and is translated from base 1. After removal of 0 bases from V and 5 bases from J, the junction retains 8 bases not matched to a gene. Per the germline V gene (reference sequence), MNHEY is the CDR1 and SMNVEV is the CDR2.